This T cell receptor beta chain was retrieved from a study of T cell responses to AZD1222 COVID-19 vaccine. Findings and limits, study-wide: Regions 160-218 and 743-854 held dominance among vaccine-associated CD4 TCRs, which spanned spike. Only a handful of AZD1222 recipients, several in all, had baseline seropositivity. Donors skewed white British and female; clonal diversity was possibly underestimated.

The V gene lost 0 bases and the J gene lost 2 bases, with 9 bases spanning the gap. The CDR3 sequence is 14 residues long. Germline V gene lookup returns CDR1 SGHRS and CDR2 YFSETQ. About this clone: Its antigen is currently unknown. Other DNA sequences in this specimen translate into the identical CDR3.

TCRdb's copy holds only in-frame clones and misses some; the assay was immunoSEQ multiplex PCR. Of about 130,000 clones in the sample, around 92% were seen once. This clonotype was sampled from an adult in good health. The chain is built from TRBV5-1 and TRBJ2-7; D possibly matches TRBD1 or TRBD2 (6 bases each). The sequences come from peripheral blood, collected on day 0 of AZD1222 vaccination. The CDR3 coding sequence is TGCGCCAGCAGCTTGGGGGGGGCCGCCTACGAGCAGTACTTC. Translating gives CASSLGGAAYEQYF.